This T cell receptor (beta chain) originates from a study of T cells after yellow fever vaccination. TCRdb passed the 5' RACE reads through MiXCR, listing each CDR3 protein once. The sample lists approximately 600,000 distinct CDR3 sequences, roughly an eighth occurring once. This sequence was found in a man aged 25-40 years who received the YFV17D yellow fever vaccine. Sequencing was performed on PBMCs, taken on the day of the yellow fever booster vaccination.

The CDR3 nucleotides read TGTGCCAGCAGCTTCGGGACTTACTACAATGAGCAGTTCTTC. The encoded protein is CASSFGTYYNEQFF. The rearrangement uses TRBV7-2 and TRBJ2-1; possible D gene TRBD2, 6 bases. CDR1 is SGHTA, CDR2 FQGNSA, per germline. V lost 3 bases to trimming and J lost 3 bases, with 9 bases between them. The CDR3 has 14 residues. Together with reference TRBV7-2 and TRBJ2-1, the CDR3 gives the full variable domain: GAGVSQSPSNKVTEKGKDVELRCDPISGHTALYWYRQSLGQGLEFLIYFQGNSAPDKSGLPSDRFSAERTGGSVSTLTIQRTQQEDSAVYLCASSFGTYYNEQFFGPGTRLTVL.